This TCR beta chain was observed in a study of T cells in localized non-small cell lung cancer. Overall study findings and caveats: There were a median 57 of the top 100 tumor clones appearing in adjacent lung. Heterogeneity remains possible, as sequencing covered one tumor region only. Measurement of T cell clonality placed uninvolved adjacent lung highest, above the level in tumor. Higher blood T cell density went with longer overall survival.

The CDR3 has 15 residues. Trimming removed 6 bases from V and 3 bases from J; junction bases left unmatched: 10. Germline assignment: CDR1 SNHLY and CDR2 FYNNEI. Comments on this clone: Its specificity is unknown.

Using immunoSEQ multiplex PCR, the repertoire was profiled, and TCRdb retains in-frame clones only, with some absent. The sample lists 23,000 or so clones, about nine tenths occurring once. Sequencing was performed on peripheral blood, taken before any cancer treatment. V is TRBV2 and J is TRBJ2-5, with 7 bases that match TRBD2. This sequence was found in a woman aged 35 to 70 with stage I lung adenocarcinoma. CDR3 residues: CASRRSGMVEETQYF. The CDR3 DNA is TGTGCCAGCAGAAGAAGCGGGATGGTAGAAGAGACCCAGTACTTC.